This TCR beta chain comes out of a study of blood T cells in healthy people across ages. The authors ran a second PCR of about 6 to 11 cycles using a sample-barcoded 5' primer and a J-beta primer mix. TCRdb re-called the 5' RACE reads through MiXCR, storing one row per CDR3 protein. The sample has 1 million or so distinct CDR3 sequences, almost 25% seen once. Germline values: CDR1 SGDLS, CDR2 YYNGEE. V lost 4 bases to trimming and J lost 4 bases; unmatched junction nucleotides: 13. This CDR3 has 16 amino acids. The same sample was also studied in work on T cells of mothers and their children. In that study: The study recruited three healthy Caucasian mothers and their six children as donors. Per child, roughly 3.1 million TCR beta CDR3 reads were obtained, against over 9.5 million per mother. Across the analysis, no persistent microchimeric T cell clones were detected.

Sequencing was carried out using blood. This TCR derives from a girl aged 2 to 10 in good health. The chain joins TRBV9 to TRBJ2-5; 7 bases agree with TRBD2. The CDR3 sequence: CASSHPVAGDPETQYF. As DNA, the CDR3 is TGTGCCAGCAGCCACCCCGTCGCGGGGGACCCAGAGACCCAGTACTTC.